Below, 31 T cell receptor beta chains from the same sample are listed, as sequenced in a study of shared T cell receptors in the human thymus (dated by TCRdb to the early 2020s). Library preparation was by the immunoSEQ multiplex PCR assay. TCRdb provides this immuneACCESS table in a form limited to in-frame rearrangements. Some clones are lacking; in checked studies, under half of them reflect an unresolved V gene, and why the rest are absent is not known. This sample lists roughly 550,000 clones; more than 75% were detected once. The top ten hold about 0.013% of the sample. These data are also associated with another study on human thymus T cells.

The sample was thymocytes. The source is a boy less than two years old with a congenital heart defect. Donor details come from another sample of the same person, matched by shared clones.

This rearrangement joins TRBV2 to TRBJ2-7; D may be TRBD1 (6 bases). The CDR3 runs to 14 residues. Between the trimmed V and J ends, which lost 5 bases and 0 bases, there was a span of 11 bases. Per the germline V gene, CDR1 is SNHLY and CDR2 is FYNNEI. The chain's CDR3 is CASSNQGSSYEQYF. CDR3 coding DNA: TGTGCCAGCAGTAATCAGGGGAGCTCCTACGAGCAGTACTTC.

A single count supports this clone. The chain employs TRBV27 and TRBJ1-5, with D tentatively TRBD1 (6 bases). The CDR3 is 15 residues long. V was cut by 10 bases and J by 0 bases, with 16 bases left in between. From germline, CDR1 is MNHEY and CDR2 SMNVEV (reference sequence). CDR3 DNA sequence: TGTGCCACCGCGGACAGAATTTATAGCAATCAGCCCCAGCATTTT. Its protein product is CATADRIYSNQPQHF.

This CDR3 is CASSFPSPNEQFF. The CDR3 bases are TGTGCCAGCAGTTTCCCTAGCCCGAATGAGCAGTTCTTC. V gene TRBV28 combines with J gene TRBJ2-1, with D possibly matching TRBD2 (5 bases). Germline lookup yields CDR1 MDHEN and CDR2 SYDVKM. The CDR3 is 13 residues long. V was clipped by 3 bases and J by 7 bases, with 10 bases between them. The entire variable domain, with the rest obtained from reference TRBV28 and TRBJ2-1, is as follows: DVKVTQSSRYLVKRTGEKVFLECVQDMDHENMFWYRQDPGLGLRLIYFSYDVKMKEKGDIPEGYSVSREKKERFSLILESASTNQTSMYLCASSFPSPNEQFFGPGTRLTVL.

The chain recombines TRBV28 with TRBJ1-5; D gene ambiguous. CDR1 is MDHEN and CDR2 is SYDVKM in the germline V gene. The CDR3 covers 13 residues. Trimming pared 1 base from V and 7 bases from J, leaving 8 bases between. CDR3 nucleotide sequence: TGTGCCAGCAGTTTATATTACAGCCAGCCCCAGCATTTT. The encoded protein is CASSLYYSQPQHF.

This clone occurred once. The V gene is TRBV7-9, the J gene TRBJ2-7; maybe TRBD2 (6 bases). V lost 5 bases and J 2 bases, leaving 22 bases between the germline ends. The CDR3 sequence is 17 residues long. In germline, CDR1 is SEHNR, CDR2 FQNEAQ (reference sequence). The CDR3 is CASSQDRSGRDAYEQYF. DNA for the CDR3: TGTGCCAGCAGCCAAGACCGATCCGGGAGAGACGCCTACGAGCAGTACTTC.

The chain employs TRBV5-5 and TRBJ1-5; possibly TRBD1 for D (6 bases). Germline lookup yields CDR1 SGHKS and CDR2 YYEKEE (reference sequence). The V end lost 2 bases, the J end lost 7 bases, and 10 bases lay between the germline ends. The CDR3 consists of 13 residues. The CDR3 coding sequence is TGTGCCAGCAGCTTCAGGGGAGAGCAGCCCCAGCATTTT. Protein sequence: CASSFRGEQPQHF.

V usage is TRBV6-4 and J usage is TRBJ2-1, with unresolved D. Trimming pared 1 base from V and 5 bases from J, leaving 6 bases between. This CDR3 is built from 13 residues. CDR1 is MRHNA and CDR2 is SNTAGT in the germline V gene. CDR3 DNA sequence: TGTGCCAGCAGTGACTGGCTTCACAATGAGCAGTTCTTC. Residues: CASSDWLHNEQFF.

The chain joins TRBV4-3 to TRBJ2-6; 9 bases agree with TRBD1. Germline V CDR1 and CDR2: LGHNA, YSLEER. With V trimmed by 0 bases and J by 3 bases, 9 bases remained unmatched. The CDR3 extends over 19 amino acids. In DNA form, the CDR3 reads TGCGCCAGCAGCCAAGATAGACAGGGGGACGGCCTTGGGGCCAACGTCCTGACTTTC. The encoded protein is CASSQDRQGDGLGANVLTF.

This rearrangement joins TRBV4-1 to TRBJ2-7; the match to TRBD2 covers 8 bases. Germline V gene lookup returns CDR1 MGHRA and CDR2 YSYEKL. The length of the CDR3 is 17 residues. V shed 0 bases and J 2 bases; nucleotides not matched to a gene: 9. CDR3 loop: CASSQDDQREWAYEQYF. DNA for the CDR3: TGCGCCAGCAGCCAAGATGACCAGCGGGAGTGGGCCTACGAGCAGTACTTC.

This chain links TRBV27 with TRBJ2-1; TRBD2 matches 12 bases. This CDR3 is 17 amino acids long. V was clipped by 3 bases and J by 4 bases; unmatched bases: 7. The V gene's germline CDR1 is MNHEY and CDR2 SMNVEV (reference sequence). The CDR3 loop reads CASSLGLAGGSYNEQFF. CDR3 DNA: TGTGCCAGCAGTTTGGGGCTAGCGGGAGGGTCGTACAATGAGCAGTTCTTC.

V gene TRBV28 combines with J gene TRBJ2-1; 7 bases match TRBD2. This CDR3 region has 15 residues. CDR1 MDHEN and CDR2 SYDVKM come from the germline V gene. V gave up 3 bases and J gave up 1 base; unmatched junction bases: 3. DNA of the CDR3: TGTGCCAGCAGTTTCAGCGGGGTTTCCTACAATGAGCAGTTCTTC. Translating gives CASSFSGVSYNEQFF.

CDR3 DNA: TGTGCCAGCAGTTTGGAGGTGATGGGGACTGAAGCTTTCTTT. Protein sequence: CASSLEVMGTEAFF. The J gene is TRBJ1-1, the V gene TRBV27, with D unresolved. Per the germline V gene, CDR1 is MNHEY and CDR2 is SMNVEV (reference sequence). The CDR3 covers 14 residues. Trimming shortened V by 3 bases and J by 5 bases, and 13 bases separated the two germline ends.

The rearrangement joins TRBV28 to TRBJ2-3, with a tentative D call TRBD1 (5 bases). Trimming took 5 bases from V and 1 from J, leaving 19 bases between them. This CDR3 spans 17 amino acids. From germline, CDR1 is MDHEN and CDR2 SYDVKM. CDR3 DNA: TGTGCCAGCAGTCCGAAGGTTCCAGGGCAACGCACAGATACGCAGTATTTT. Its protein product is CASSPKVPGQRTDTQYF.

J is TRBJ1-5 and V is TRBV5-8; D gene unclear. There are 16 residues in the CDR3. Germline lookup yields CDR1 SGHTS and CDR2 YDEGEE. The ends were cut back, 1 base at V and 3 bases at J, with 14 bases in the middle. The CDR3 loop is CASSLKPVVSNQPQHF. CDR3 DNA sequence: TGTGCCAGCAGCTTGAAGCCGGTAGTCTCCAATCAGCCCCAGCATTTT.

The CDR3 loop reads CASSQFRRVNQPQHF. The CDR3 bases are TGCGCCAGCAGCCAGTTTCGCAGGGTCAATCAGCCCCAGCATTTT. V is TRBV4-1 and J is TRBJ1-5, with a tentative D call TRBD1 (5 bases). The CDR3 is 15 amino acids. The V gene's germline CDR1 is MGHRA and CDR2 YSYEKL. V lost 3 bases to trimming and J lost 3 bases, with 12 bases between them.

This clone was observed a few times. J is TRBJ1-5 and V is TRBV7-8; TRBD1 agrees at 7 bases. CDR1 and CDR2 (germline): SGHVS, FQNEAQ. This CDR3 has 17 residues. Unmatched junction bases numbered 11, after V lost 0 bases and J lost 6 bases. CDR3 DNA sequence: TGTGCCAGCAGCTTAGCGATCAACAGGGGCGAGGGTCAGCCCCAGCATTTT. This codes for CASSLAINRGEGQPQHF.

This rearrangement joins TRBV7-8 to TRBJ2-7, with D possibly being TRBD2 (6 bases). Trimming left V 5 bases short and J 7 bases short, with 15 bases between. The CDR3 runs to 13 residues. The V gene's germline CDR1 is SGHVS and CDR2 FQNEAQ. The CDR3 coding sequence is TGTGCCAGCAGCCTTAGGGACTTTGCTGAGCAGTACTTC. It encodes CASSLRDFAEQYF.

The V call is TRBV29-1, the J call TRBJ2-1, with unresolved D. V was trimmed by 1 base and J by 0 bases, leaving 10 bases between them. The CDR3 is 15 residues long. Germline V gene sequence: CDR1 SQVTM, CDR2 ANQGSEA. CDR3 region: CSVEVPSSSYNEQFF. The DNA for the CDR3 is TGCAGCGTTGAAGTCCCCTCCAGCTCCTACAATGAGCAGTTCTTC.

This chain links TRBV9 with TRBJ2-1; unclear D gene. The CDR3 extends over 13 amino acids. Germline V CDR1 and CDR2: SGDLS, YYNGEE. V was cut by 0 bases and J by 10 bases, with 11 bases left in between. The CDR3 spells CASSVDGPWEQFF. The DNA of the CDR3 is TGTGCCAGCAGCGTAGATGGGCCATGGGAGCAGTTCTTC. Full variable domain (remainder filled in from reference TRBV9 and TRBJ2-1): DSGVTQTPKHLITATGQRVTLRCSPRSGDLSVYWYQQSLDQGLQFLIQYYNGEERAKGNILERFSAQQFPDLHSELNLSSLELGDSALYFCASSVDGPWEQFFGPGTRLTVL.

This clone was picked up a small number of times. V and J are TRBV5-5 and TRBJ2-2; D is possibly TRBD1 (5 bases). Germline lookup yields CDR1 SGHKS and CDR2 YYEKEE (reference sequence). The length of the CDR3 is 16 residues. V lost 3 bases and J lost 5, with 17 bases in between. The CDR3 protein is CASSCKPGFRTGELFF. The DNA for the CDR3 is TGTGCCAGCAGCTGCAAACCAGGGTTTCGAACCGGGGAGCTGTTTTTT.

The rearrangement links TRBV7-9 to TRBJ2-7; no firm D call. CDR3 length: 13 residues. V lost 4 bases, J lost 3 bases, and 10 bases lay in between. The V gene's germline CDR1 is SEHNR and CDR2 FQNEAQ (reference sequence). CDR3 sequence: CASSSGFDYEQYF. The CDR3 coding sequence is TGTGCCAGCAGCTCAGGATTCGACTACGAGCAGTACTTC. The full variable domain, in which reference TRBV7-9 and TRBJ2-7 provide the parts outside the CDR3, is DTGVSQNPRHKITKRGQNVTFRCDPISEHNRLYWYRQTLGQGPEFLTYFQNEAQLEKSRLLSDRFSAERPKGSFSTLEIQRTEQGDSAMYLCASSSGFDYEQYFGPGTRLTVT.

The chain has TRBV5-4 and TRBJ2-7; D unclear. V gave up 0 bases and J gave up 3 bases, with 10 bases separating them. The V gene's germline CDR1 is SGHNT and CDR2 YYREEE (reference sequence). The CDR3 is 14 residues long. The DNA for the CDR3 is TGTGCCAGCAGCTTGGACAGCCAGATCTACGAGCAGTACTTC. This translates into CASSLDSQIYEQYF.

In its sample, this clone was seen once. The V call is TRBV25-1, the J call TRBJ1-4; 7 bases align to TRBD1. Looked up from germline, CDR1 is MGHDK and CDR2 is SYGVNS. This CDR3 spans 15 amino acids. Trimming removed 3 bases from V and 0 bases from J; junction bases left unmatched: 1. The CDR3 nucleotides are TGTGCCAGCAGTGACAGGGGGACAACTAATGAAAAACTGTTTTTT. Translated: CASSDRGTTNEKLFF. The variable domain in full, with the rest retrieved from reference TRBV25-1 and TRBJ1-4, is EADIYQTPRYLVIGTGKKITLECSQTMGHDKMYWYQQDPGMELHLIHYSYGVNSTEKGDLSSESTVSRIRTEHFPLTLESARPSHTSQYLCASSDRGTTNEKLFFGSGTQLSVL.

The CDR3 is CASHRDRRQQGYTF. The CDR3 DNA sequence: TGTGCCAGCCACCGGGACAGGAGGCAACAAGGCTACACCTTC. The chain employs TRBV28 and TRBJ1-2; 8 nucleotides match TRBD1. The CDR3 covers 14 residues. Losses at the gene ends were 8 bases for V and 8 bases for J; bases not matched to a gene: 13. Germline V lookup: CDR1 MDHEN, CDR2 SYDVKM.

Only one count was recorded for this clone. V usage is TRBV6-1 and J usage is TRBJ2-7; D perhaps matches TRBD2 (6 bases). Trimming cost V 3 bases and J 1 base, with 10 bases left between them. The CDR3 is made up of 14 amino acids. Germline V gene sequence: CDR1 MNHNS, CDR2 SASEGT. This chain's CDR3 is CASSEAGWSYEQYF. CDR3 in DNA: TGTGCCAGCAGTGAGGCGGGATGGTCCTACGAGCAGTACTTC.

The V call is TRBV7-2, the J call TRBJ2-1; D is uncertain. The CDR3 is 17 amino acids. Between the trimmed V and J ends, which lost 5 bases and 2 bases, there was a span of 19 bases. CDR1 is SGHTA and CDR2 is FQGNSA in the germline V gene. CDR3 in amino acids: CASSPLNPRTAYNEQFF. The CDR3 nucleotides read TGTGCCAGCAGCCCACTCAACCCCCGAACAGCCTACAATGAGCAGTTCTTC.

V is TRBV28 and J is TRBJ2-2, with unresolved D. The V end was cut by 7 bases, the J end by 6 bases, with 18 bases between. Germline values: CDR1 MDHEN, CDR2 SYDVKM. The CDR3 is 15 residues long. CDR3 DNA: TGTGCCAGCACCCCTGACTCCCCCAACGCCGGGGAGCTGTTTTTT. Translation gives CASTPDSPNAGELFF. Drawing the rest from reference TRBV28 and TRBJ2-2, the complete variable domain is DVKVTQSSRYLVKRTGEKVFLECVQDMDHENMFWYRQDPGLGLRLIYFSYDVKMKEKGDIPEGYSVSREKKERFSLILESASTNQTSMYLCASTPDSPNAGELFFGEGSRLTVL.

The chain employs TRBV6-5 and TRBJ1-4; TRBD1 agrees at 7 bases. The CDR3 contains 15 residues. CDR1 is MNHEY and CDR2 is SVGAGI in the germline V gene. The V segment lost 6 bases and the J segment 4 bases; nucleotides outside the gene matches: 8. CDR3 in amino acids: CASSLTGTVNEKLFF. The CDR3 DNA follows: TGTGCCAGCAGCCTGACCGGGACAGTTAATGAAAAACTGTTTTTT.

The V and J genes are TRBV7-2 and TRBJ2-1, with D possibly being TRBD2 (6 bases). Trimming stripped 5 bases from V and 3 bases from J, with 23 bases between. CDR3 size: 18 residues. Germline CDR1 reads SGHTA; CDR2 reads FQGNSA. CDR3 DNA sequence: TGTGCCAGCAGCCCGGACCTCCCCGGACTAACTATCTACAATGAGCAGTTCTTC. This codes for CASSPDLPGLTIYNEQFF.

This chain uses TRBV10-3 with TRBJ2-7; 10 bases agree with TRBD1. Germline lookup yields CDR1 ENHRY and CDR2 SYGVKD. The CDR3 has 16 amino acids. Trimming at V came to 5 bases and at J to 2 bases, leaving 9 bases not matched to a gene. The CDR3 sequence: CAISIPGQGHPYEQYF. In nucleotides, the CDR3 is TGTGCCATCAGTATCCCGGGACAGGGGCACCCCTACGAGCAGTACTTC.

The J gene is TRBJ2-7, the V gene TRBV7-9; 12 nucleotides align to TRBD2. This CDR3 region has 17 residues. V gave up 5 bases and J gave up 5 bases; unmatched junction bases: 13. The germline CDR1 and CDR2 sequences are SEHNR and FQNEAQ (reference sequence). The CDR3 sequence: CASSHGLAGSHQHEQYF. The DNA for the CDR3 is TGTGCCAGCAGCCACGGACTAGCGGGGTCCCACCAGCACGAGCAGTACTTC.